The rows below give T cell receptor beta chains drawn from one sample of a study of shared clonotypes between healthy human individuals. TCRdb keeps only in-frame clones here, not all; method: immunoSEQ multiplex PCR. The sample lists 780,000 or so clones; 72% were seen once. The sample taken for sequencing was memory CD4+ T cells sorted from blood. Receptors were obtained from a woman aged 25-40 years in good health. Each CDR3 is given with its conserved first and last residue. D genes are given only for firm matches. Clone size is given for some rows only: seen once, a few or many times, or a class if the clone is expanded.

V: TRBV5-1; D: TRBD2; size: .; J: TRBJ2-1; DNA: TGCGCCAGCAGCTTGGAACTAGCGAGGAATGAGCAGTTCTTC; CDR3: CASSLELARNEQFF
V: TRBV4-1; D: .; size: .; J: TRBJ2-5; DNA: TGCGCCAGCGGGGGCCCTGGTTTAAGCGGGGTTCAAGAGACCCAGTACTTC; CDR3: CASGGPGLSGVQETQYF
V: TRBV30; D: TRBD1; size: .; J: TRBJ2-1; DNA: TGTGCCTGGAGCATGGGACAGGGGGGGCGCAATGAGCAGTTCTTC; CDR3: CAWSMGQGGRNEQFF
V: TRBV18; D: .; size: .; J: TRBJ2-5; DNA: TGTGCCAGCTCACCACCGGGAGGGGGAGAGACCCAGTACTTC; CDR3: CASSPPGGGETQYF
V: TRBV7-2; D: TRBD2; size: once; J: TRBJ2-1; DNA: TGTGCCAGCAGCTTAGATGCCTTAAGCGGGAGGGCAACTGAGCAGTTCTTC; CDR3: CASSLDALSGRATEQFF
V: TRBV11-3; D: .; size: .; J: TRBJ1-1; DNA: TGTGCCAGCAGTGGGGGGATGGACACTGAAGCTTTCTTT; CDR3: CASSGGMDTEAFF
V: TRBV2; D: .; size: .; J: TRBJ1-5; DNA: TGTGCCAGCAGTGTCGAGAGGGTGGTGGATCAGCCCCAGCATTTT; CDR3: CASSVERVVDQPQHF
V: TRBV11-3; D: .; size: few; J: TRBJ2-7; DNA: TGTGCCAGCAGCCCCCGACTATTCCTCTACGAGCAGTACTTC; CDR3: CASSPRLFLYEQYF
V: TRBV5-4; D: .; size: few; J: TRBJ2-7; DNA: TGTGCCAGCACCCCACCCGGGAGAAGCTCCTACGAGCAGTACTTC; CDR3: CASTPPGRSSYEQYF
V: TRBV11-3; D: TRBD2; size: .; J: TRBJ2-2; DNA: TGTGCCAGCAGCCTAATGGCGGGAGGGAACGGGGAGCTGTTTTTT; CDR3: CASSLMAGGNGELFF
V: TRBV5-1; D: .; size: .; J: TRBJ1-4; DNA: TGCGCCAGCAGTGTGAGTCCAGGCCTCAGTGAAAAACTGTTTTTT; CDR3: CASSVSPGLSEKLFF
V: TRBV6-4; D: .; size: many; J: TRBJ2-1; DNA: TGTGCCAGCAGTGACACGTTGGTGGGTGATTACAATGAGCAGTTCTTC; CDR3: CASSDTLVGDYNEQFF
V: TRBV18; D: TRBD1; size: .; J: TRBJ2-3; DNA: TGTGCCAGCTCACCGGAGTATTGGCCGGGACAGGGGGGCACAGATACGCAGTATTTT; CDR3: CASSPEYWPGQGGTDTQYF
V: TRBV30; D: .; size: few; J: TRBJ2-1; DNA: TGTGCCTGGAGCAAAAGAGATTGGTCTTGGGGATCGGGGGACCCTAACTCCTACAATGAGCAGTTCTTC; CDR3: CAWSKRDWSWGSGDPNSYNEQFF
V: TRBV7-8; D: TRBD1; size: .; J: TRBJ1-2; DNA: TGTGCCAGCAGTCGCTCCCCTCAGGGGGACGGTTACTATGGCTACACCTTC; CDR3: CASSRSPQGDGYYGYTF
V: TRBV5-1; D: .; size: once; J: TRBJ2-7; DNA: TGCGCCAGCAGCTTAGGGACTTTGGTAAGCTCCTACGAGCAGTACTTC; CDR3: CASSLGTLVSSYEQYF
V: TRBV4-1; D: .; size: .; J: TRBJ2-5; DNA: TGCGCCAGCAGCCACCGGGACTTCAAGGAGACCCAGTACTTC; CDR3: CASSHRDFKETQYF
V: TRBV30; D: TRBD1; size: .; J: TRBJ2-7; DNA: TGTGCCTGGAGGACAGGGAGCTCCTACGAGCAGTACTTC; CDR3: CAWRTGSSYEQYF
V: TRBV18; D: .; size: .; J: TRBJ2-1; DNA: TGTGCCAGCTCACCACCCGGTTCGGTTAACTATGAGCAGTTCTTC; CDR3: CASSPPGSVNYEQFF
V: TRBV2; D: TRBD2; size: .; J: TRBJ2-1; DNA: TGTGCCAGCAGAGTAGCGGGAGGGAACAATGAGCAGTTCTTC; CDR3: CASRVAGGNNEQFF
V: TRBV4-1; D: TRBD2; size: .; J: TRBJ2-7; DNA: TGCGCCAGCAGCCAAGTCAGGCCCCTTTCTAGCGGGAGCTCCTACGAGCAGTACTTC; CDR3: CASSQVRPLSSGSSYEQYF
V: TRBV5-1; D: TRBD1; size: .; J: TRBJ1-2; DNA: TGCGCCAGCAGCTTGGCCGGGACAGACTATGGCTACACCTTC; CDR3: CASSLAGTDYGYTF
V: TRBV5-1; D: TRBD1; size: .; J: TRBJ2-3; DNA: TGCGCCAGCAGCCTGGGACAGGGAGCCAGCACAGATACGCAGTATTTT; CDR3: CASSLGQGASTDTQYF
V: TRBV11-2; D: TRBD1; size: .; J: TRBJ2-2; DNA: TGTGCCAGCAGCTACGACAGGGGGCTGAACACCGGGGAGCTGTTTTTT; CDR3: CASSYDRGLNTGELFF
V: TRBV2; D: TRBD1; size: .; J: TRBJ2-3; DNA: TGTGCCAGCAGGGGACAGGCGCTGGGCACAGATACGCAGTATTTT; CDR3: CASRGQALGTDTQYF
V: TRBV28; D: .; size: .; J: TRBJ2-3; DNA: TGTGCCAGCAGAGGTGGAACCCTGAGGGGTGGGGATACGCAGTATTTT; CDR3: CASRGGTLRGGDTQYF
V: TRBV11-2; D: .; size: .; J: TRBJ2-1; DNA: TGTGCCAGCAGCTTAGATCTAACCCCGAATGAGCAGTTCTTC; CDR3: CASSLDLTPNEQFF
V: TRBV30; D: .; size: once; J: TRBJ2-7; DNA: TGTGCCTGGAGTGTACCCTCAACAGGGCACGAGCAGTACTTC; CDR3: CAWSVPSTGHEQYF
V: TRBV15; D: .; size: .; J: TRBJ1-3; DNA: TGTGCCACCAGCAGAGACGTGGGGCCAGGAAACACCATATATTTT; CDR3: CATSRDVGPGNTIYF
V: TRBV6-6; D: TRBD1; size: few; J: TRBJ1-5; DNA: TGTGCCAGCAGTGGAACAGGGGGTCAGCCCCAGCATTTT; CDR3: CASSGTGGQPQHF
V: TRBV5-1; D: .; size: .; J: TRBJ2-1; DNA: TGCGCCAGCAGCTTAGCGAGGAGCGACTACAATGAGCAGTTCTTC; CDR3: CASSLARSDYNEQFF
V: TRBV5-5; D: .; size: .; J: TRBJ2-7; DNA: TGTGCCAGCAGCTTGGTAAACACCTACGAGCAGTACTTC; CDR3: CASSLVNTYEQYF
V: TRBV4-1; D: TRBD1; size: few; J: TRBJ2-7; DNA: TGCGCCAGCAGCCAAAGGACAGGGGGCATCTACGAGCAGTACTTC; CDR3: CASSQRTGGIYEQYF
V: TRBV27; D: TRBD1; size: .; J: TRBJ1-5; DNA: TGTGCCAGCAGTCGAACAGGGGGGCAGCAGCCCCAGCATTTT; CDR3: CASSRTGGQQPQHF
V: TRBV7-2; D: TRBD1; size: .; J: TRBJ1-1; DNA: TGTGCCAGCAGCCCCAACAGGGGGAACACTGAAGCTTTCTTT; CDR3: CASSPNRGNTEAFF
V: TRBV5-1; D: .; size: .; J: TRBJ2-1; DNA: TGCGCCAGCAGCCCCATCGGTTTCGGGGAGCAGTTCTTC; CDR3: CASSPIGFGEQFF